A selection of T cell receptor beta chains follows, all from one sample in a study of early T cells in non-severe SARS-CoV-2 infection. TCRdb independently ran MiXCR on the 5' RACE reads; one entry per CDR3 protein. The sample has 27,000 or so distinct CDR3 sequences; 5.5% to 8% are singletons. The sequencing input was whole blood. Receptors were obtained from an adult who was a healthcare worker with PCR-confirmed SARS-CoV-2 infection or an uninfected control (not recorded which). Both conserved end residues are part of each CDR3. The D gene is left open where the match is weak. Some rows have no size entry. The others give once, few or many, or a class for an expanded clone.

CASSPWTAPRTGELFF	TGTGCCAGCTCACCATGGACAGCCCCAAGAACCGGGGAGCTGTTTTTT	.	few	TRBV18	TRBJ2-2
CASSLWDGEAFF	TGTGCCAGCAGCCTCTGGGACGGTGAAGCTTTCTTT	.	many	TRBV25-1	TRBJ1-1
CASSLGTSGSSYNEQFF	TGCGCCAGCAGCCTGGGGACTAGCGGGAGCTCCTACAATGAGCAGTTCTTC	TRBD2	many	TRBV5-1	TRBJ2-1
CASSDGTGTQYF	TGTGCCAGCAGTGACGGAACGGGGACCCAGTACTTC	.	many	TRBV6-4	TRBJ2-5
CASSLSVYNEQFF	TGTGCCAGCAGCTTATCTGTATACAATGAGCAGTTCTTC	.	many	TRBV11-2	TRBJ2-1
CSASLGGVYNEQFF	TGCAGTGCTAGCTTGGGCGGGGTCTACAATGAGCAGTTCTTC	.	many	TRBV20-1	TRBJ2-1
CASSWSTGSGGYTF	TGCGCCAGCAGCTGGTCGACAGGGTCCGGTGGCTACACCTTC	TRBD1	many	TRBV5-1	TRBJ1-2
CASSHLLAGGPNEQFF	TGTGCCAGCAGCCACTTACTAGCGGGAGGGCCTAATGAGCAGTTCTTC	TRBD2	.	TRBV27	TRBJ2-1
CASSLGRSGTYEQYF	TGTGCCAGCAGCTTGGGCCGTAGCGGTACCTACGAGCAGTACTTC	.	few	TRBV5-5	TRBJ2-7
CASSVGDSGGETQYF	TGTGCCAGCAGCGTAGGGGATAGCGGGGGAGAGACCCAGTACTTC	TRBD2	few	TRBV9	TRBJ2-5
CASSTGLAANEQFF	TGTGCCAGCAGCACCGGACTAGCGGCGAATGAGCAGTTCTTC	TRBD2	many	TRBV11-3	TRBJ2-1
CAISPGTDYGYTF	TGTGCCATCAGCCCCGGGACAGACTATGGCTACACCTTC	TRBD1	many	TRBV10-3	TRBJ1-2
CSVATSTEAFF	TGCAGCGTTGCAACATCCACTGAAGCTTTCTTT	.	many	TRBV29-1	TRBJ1-1
CASIPRWDSYNEQFF	TGTGCCAGCATCCCTCGTTGGGACTCCTACAATGAGCAGTTCTTC	.	many	TRBV7-8	TRBJ2-1
CASSLGRQLGPEAFF	TGTGCCAGCAGCTTGGGGCGGCAGTTGGGACCTGAAGCTTTCTTT	.	few	TRBV7-2	TRBJ1-1
CASSPGQGKETQYF	TGTGCCAGCAGCCCGGGACAGGGTAAAGAGACCCAGTACTTC	TRBD1	.	TRBV7-6	TRBJ2-5
CATSREDSTDTQYF	TGTGCCACCAGCAGAGAGGACAGCACAGATACGCAGTATTTT	.	many	TRBV15	TRBJ2-3
CASSPARTGFTGELFF	TGCGCCAGCAGCCCGGCGCGGACAGGCTTTACCGGGGAGCTGTTTTTT	TRBD1	many	TRBV5-1	TRBJ2-2
CASSPRGQSTEAFF	TGTGCCAGCAGCCCGCGGGGACAGAGCACTGAAGCTTTCTTT	TRBD1	.	TRBV7-3	TRBJ1-1
CASSIAQGLAGYNEQFF	TGTGCCAGTAGTATAGCCCAGGGACTAGCGGGGTACAATGAGCAGTTCTTC	TRBD2	.	TRBV19	TRBJ2-1
CATGGQGARNEQFF	TGTGCCACCGGGGGGCAGGGGGCGCGGAATGAGCAGTTCTTC	TRBD1	.	TRBV24-1	TRBJ2-1
CASSLGDSYGYTF	TGTGCCAGCAGTTTGGGGGACTCCTATGGCTACACCTTC	.	.	TRBV27	TRBJ1-2
CASSLDGNPGLTNEKLFF	TGTGCCAGCAGCTTGGACGGCAACCCCGGTCTAACTAATGAAAAACTGTTTTTT	.	many	TRBV5-5	TRBJ1-4
CASRSGQGHTEAFF	TGTGCCAGCAGGTCAGGACAGGGGCACACTGAAGCTTTCTTT	TRBD1	many	TRBV2	TRBJ1-1
CASSGIRGRADTQYF	TGTGCCAGCAGCGGAATCAGGGGGAGGGCAGATACGCAGTATTTT	.	many	TRBV9	TRBJ2-3
CASSEGEGGMNEQFF	TGTGCCAGCAGTGAAGGGGAGGGGGGAATGAATGAGCAGTTCTTC	.	many	TRBV6-1	TRBJ2-1
CASSPGANEQFF	TGTGCCAGCAGTCCAGGGGCAAATGAGCAGTTCTTC	.	many	TRBV28	TRBJ2-1
CASSQRQGAIVEKLFF	TGTGCCAGCAGCCAAAGACAGGGGGCGATCGTTGAAAAACTGTTTTTT	TRBD1	many	TRBV7-2	TRBJ1-4
CASKGQGRNYEQYF	TGTGCCAGCAAGGGACAGGGTCGAAACTACGAGCAGTACTTC	TRBD1	many	TRBV2	TRBJ2-7
CASTVIGLNTGELFF	TGTGCCAGCACCGTAATCGGGTTGAACACCGGGGAGCTGTTTTTT	.	many	TRBV27	TRBJ2-2
CSARDPGYNQPQHF	TGCAGTGCTAGAGACCCAGGCTACAATCAGCCCCAGCATTTT	.	many	TRBV20-1	TRBJ1-5
CASSLGLAGDHQETQYF	TGTGCCAGCAGCTTAGGACTAGCGGGAGACCACCAAGAGACCCAGTACTTC	TRBD2	many	TRBV7-9	TRBJ2-5
CASSLWGQGLDF	TGTGCCAGCAGCTTATGGGGTCAAGGGTTGGACTTC	.	.	TRBV7-2	TRBJ2-7
CASSDSTGPNEKLFF	TGTGCCAGCAGCGATTCGACAGGGCCGAATGAAAAACTGTTTTTT	TRBD1	many	TRBV6-6	TRBJ1-4
CASSPSRGVNYGYTF	TGTGCCAGTAGTCCCTCGCGGGGGGTGAACTATGGCTACACCTTC	.	many	TRBV19	TRBJ1-2
CSASPAIWVDTQYF	TGCAGTGCTAGTCCAGCGATTTGGGTGGATACGCAGTATTTT	.	many	TRBV20-1	TRBJ2-3
CSVGRNTDTQYF	TGCAGTGTTGGACGGAACACAGATACGCAGTATTTT	.	medium-sized	TRBV20-1	TRBJ2-3
CASSPHLGQGDEKLFF	TGTGCCAGCAGCCCGCATCTGGGACAGGGCGATGAAAAACTGTTTTTT	TRBD1	medium-sized	TRBV13	TRBJ1-4
CASSYSRHRRYNEQFF	TGTGCCAGCAGTTACTCAAGGCACCGGAGGTACAATGAGCAGTTCTTC	.	.	TRBV6-2/TRBV6-3	TRBJ2-1
CASSTQGDGNGYTF	TGCGCCAGCAGCACGCAGGGGGACGGGAATGGCTACACCTTC	TRBD1	many	TRBV5-1	TRBJ1-2
CASSIQTGGHSYNEQFF	TGTGCCAGTAGTATACAGACAGGGGGCCACTCCTACAATGAGCAGTTCTTC	TRBD1	.	TRBV19	TRBJ2-1
CASSLGGTTNEKLFF	TGTGCCAGCAGTTTAGGTGGGACTACCAATGAAAAACTGTTTTTT	.	many	TRBV28	TRBJ1-4
CASGSPQETQYF	TGTGCTAGTGGTTCCCCCCAAGAGACCCAGTACTTC	.	.	TRBV12-5	TRBJ2-5
CASRRQGLPYEQYF	TGTGCCAGCCGCCGACAGGGCCTACCCTACGAGCAGTACTTC	TRBD1	few	TRBV27	TRBJ2-7
CASSTGTLIYEQYF	TGCGCCAGCAGCACCGGGACCTTAATTTACGAGCAGTACTTC	.	many	TRBV5-1	TRBJ2-7
CSASTMGLAGTGELFF	TGCAGTGCTAGTACCATGGGACTAGCGGGGACCGGGGAGCTGTTTTTT	TRBD2	many	TRBV20-1	TRBJ2-2
CASSERTGSTEAFF	TGTGCCAGCAGTGAAAGGACAGGGAGCACTGAAGCTTTCTTT	TRBD1	many	TRBV25-1	TRBJ1-1
CASSYRGSKGETQYF	TGTGCCAGCAGTTACAGGGGGTCGAAAGGAGAGACCCAGTACTTC	TRBD1	many	TRBV27	TRBJ2-5
CAWSSEDGYNEQFF	TGTGCCTGGAGTTCAGAGGACGGCTACAATGAGCAGTTCTTC	.	medium-sized	TRBV30	TRBJ2-1
CASSFIGRAAEAFF	TGTGCCAGCAGCTTTATTGGTCGGGCGGCTGAAGCTTTCTTT	.	many	TRBV11-3	TRBJ1-1
CASSFKVPRPSEQYF	TGTGCCAGCAGTTTTAAGGTCCCTAGGCCCTCCGAGCAGTACTTC	.	many	TRBV12-3/TRBV12-4	TRBJ2-7
CASRRSRGLGANVLTF	TGTGCCAGCAGGCGGTCCAGGGGGTTAGGGGCCAACGTCCTGACTTTC	TRBD1	few	TRBV5-6	TRBJ2-6
CASSPDRGYEQYF	TGTGCCAGCAGCCCGGACAGGGGTTACGAGCAGTACTTC	TRBD1	.	TRBV5-5	TRBJ2-7
CAIRDRLNQPQHF	TGTGCCATCAGGGACAGGCTCAATCAGCCCCAGCATTTT	TRBD1	many	TRBV10-3	TRBJ1-5
CSVAQAGGSTDTQYF	TGCAGCGTTGCTCAAGCGGGGGGGAGCACAGATACGCAGTATTTT	TRBD2	many	TRBV29-1	TRBJ2-3
CATSDPGTGLSPEQFF	TGTGCCACCAGTGATCCCGGGACAGGGCTGAGCCCTGAGCAGTTCTTC	TRBD1	many	TRBV24-1	TRBJ2-1
CASSLATGLNTEAFF	TGTGCCAGCAGCTTAGCGACAGGGCTGAACACTGAAGCTTTCTTT	TRBD1	.	TRBV7-9	TRBJ1-1
CASSFSTGGDQPQHF	TGTGCCAGCAGCTTTTCAACAGGGGGAGACCAGCCCCAGCATTTT	TRBD1	few	TRBV7-8	TRBJ1-5
CSARTYRNSYEQYF	TGCAGTGCTAGAACGTACCGGAACTCCTACGAGCAGTACTTC	.	many	TRBV20-1	TRBJ2-7